The 14 T cell receptor beta chains given below trace back to one sample, sequenced in a study of cytomegalovirus exposure and HLA in healthy donors. A multiplex PCR was run with 60 Vbeta primers and 13 Jbeta primers. The table came from immunoSEQ multiplex PCR; TCRdb's copy has only in-frame clones and leaves some out. The sample shows approximately 130,000 clones, around 85% of them seen only once. Sequencing was carried out using PBMCs. Receptor source: a woman in her twenties or thirties in good health and CMV-seropositive.

This clone was seen only once. The rearrangement joins TRBV7-2 to TRBJ2-4; no definite D call. This CDR3 contains 16 residues. Germline assignment: CDR1 SGHTA and CDR2 FQGNSA. Trimming cost V 0 bases and J 1 base, with 10 bases left between them. CDR3 residues: CASSLAAEAAKNIQYF. DNA of the CDR3: TGTGCCAGCAGCTTAGCCGCCGAGGCGGCCAAAAACATTCAGTACTTC.

CDR3 sequence (DNA): TGTGCCAGCAGCTTGGGGGGGGGCTCTGGAGAGACCCAGTACTTC. This translates into CASSLGGGSGETQYF. The chain carries TRBV5-4 and TRBJ2-5; D is possibly TRBD2 (7 bases). The CDR3 loop spans 15 amino acids. Germline loops: CDR1 SGHNT, CDR2 YYREEE (reference sequence). Trimming removed 0 bases at V and 4 bases at J, with 13 bases between. Full variable domain (remainder filled in from reference TRBV5-4 and TRBJ2-5): ETGVTQSPTHLIKTRGQQVTLRCSSQSGHNTVSWYQQALGQGPQFIFQYYREEENGRGNFPPRFSGLQFPNYSSELNVNALELDDSALYLCASSLGGGSGETQYFGPGTRLLVL.

This chain uses TRBV29-1 with TRBJ2-5; 9 bases are shared with TRBD1. The CDR3 is 13 amino acids. V was pared by 7 bases and J by 5 bases, with 8 bases of the junction left unmatched. Germline loops: CDR1 SQVTM, CDR2 ANQGSEA. The CDR3, as DNA: TGCAGCGACCTGACAGGGGGTATGGAGACCCAGTACTTC. As protein: CSDLTGGMETQYF. The complete variable domain, with remaining parts taken from reference TRBV29-1 and TRBJ2-5, reads SAVISQKPSRDICQRGTSLTIQCQVDSQVTMMFWYRQQPGQSLTLIATANQGSEATYESGFVIDKFPISRPNLTFSTLTVSNMSPEDSSIYLCSDLTGGMETQYFGPGTRLLVL.

The chain couples TRBV5-1 to TRBJ1-3; 9 nucleotides agree with TRBD1. CDR1 and CDR2 (germline): SGHRS, YFSETQ. V lost 3 bases, J lost 4 bases, and 5 bases stayed unmatched. CDR3 length: 15 amino acids. The CDR3 is CASSSQGANGNTIYF. The CDR3 nucleotides are TGCGCCAGCAGCTCACAGGGGGCGAACGGAAACACCATATATTTT.

The J gene is TRBJ2-5, the V gene TRBV16; D perhaps matches TRBD2 (6 bases). The V gene's germline CDR1 is KGHSY and CDR2 FQNENV. The CDR3 spans 15 residues. V was pared by 7 bases and J by 5 bases, with 20 bases between. The CDR3 loop is CASIHGGTNMETQYF. CDR3 DNA: TGTGCCAGCATCCACGGGGGAACAAACATGGAGACCCAGTACTTC.

V and J are TRBV5-1 and TRBJ2-7, with TRBD2 matching over 11 bases. Germline V lookup: CDR1 SGHRS, CDR2 YFSETQ. The CDR3 runs to 14 residues. J lost 5 bases, V lost 3 bases, and 4 bases had no gene match. CDR3: CASSSTSGTHEQYF. Here the CDR3 DNA reads TGCGCCAGCAGCTCGACTAGCGGGACCCACGAGCAGTACTTC.

V is TRBV4-2 and J is TRBJ1-5; possible D gene TRBD1, 6 bases. Trimming cost V 0 bases and J 6 bases, with 12 bases left between them. Looked up from germline, CDR1 is LGHNA and CDR2 is YNFKEQ. The CDR3 runs 15 residues. The CDR3 loop reads CASSQEGQGSQPQHF. Written as DNA, the CDR3 is TGTGCCAGCAGCCAAGAGGGGCAGGGGAGTCAGCCCCAGCATTTT.

The V and J genes are TRBV5-6 and TRBJ1-1; no reliable D call. The CDR3 length is 15 residues. Germline lookup yields CDR1 SGHDT and CDR2 YYEEEE. V lost 0 bases to trimming and J lost 0 bases, with 9 bases between them. The CDR3 region is CASSLVDFLNTEAFF. CDR3 nucleotide sequence: TGTGCCAGCAGCTTGGTAGATTTCCTGAACACTGAAGCTTTCTTT.

V is TRBV6-1 and J is TRBJ2-1; 8 nucleotides agree with TRBD2. After removal of 2 bases from V and 7 bases from J, the junction contained 13 bases not matched to a gene. The CDR3 is made up of 17 amino acids. Germline CDR1 reads MNHNS; CDR2 reads SASEGT. The CDR3 DNA sequence: TGTGCCAGCAGTGAACGGTTAGCGGGGTACCAGGGGAATGAGCAGTTCTTC. It is translated as CASSERLAGYQGNEQFF.

The V call is TRBV9, the J call TRBJ2-7; 9 bases align to TRBD1. Germline lookup yields CDR1 SGDLS and CDR2 YYNGEE. V lost 0 bases and J lost 3; bases outside the gene matches: 4. The CDR3 has 15 amino acids. The CDR3: CASSVGWDRDYEQYF. The CDR3 DNA reads TGTGCCAGCAGCGTAGGGTGGGACAGGGACTACGAGCAGTACTTC.

The genes are TRBV6-6 and TRBJ2-3, with 9 bases matching TRBD2. CDR1 MNHNY and CDR2 SVGAGI come from the germline V gene (reference sequence). CDR3 length equals 16 residues. V gave up 7 bases and J gave up 2 bases; unmatched junction bases: 10. CDR3 protein: CASTYQRLADTDTQYF. Written as DNA, the CDR3 is TGTGCCAGCACCTACCAAAGACTAGCGGACACAGATACGCAGTATTTT.

The CDR3: CASSISGLPGQGAYNEQFF. The CDR3 DNA reads as TGTGCCAGTAGTATAAGCGGACTGCCGGGACAGGGGGCTTACAATGAGCAGTTCTTC. The chain couples TRBV19 to TRBJ2-1, with TRBD1 identical over 12 bases. V lost 2 bases and J lost 4; bases outside the gene matches: 12. This CDR3 is 19 amino acids long. Germline values: CDR1 LNHDA, CDR2 SQIVND (reference sequence).

This chain joins TRBV6-4 and TRBJ1-1, with D uncertain. Germline values: CDR1 MRHNA, CDR2 SNTAGT. V lost 0 bases and J 4 bases, leaving 12 bases between the germline ends. The CDR3 runs 15 residues. The CDR3 DNA follows: TGTGCCAGCAGTGACTCGAATCGGGGTCGCACTGAAGCTTTCTTT. This gives the protein CASSDSNRGRTEAFF.

The chain recombines TRBV30 with TRBJ1-5; D is possibly TRBD1 (6 bases). CDR1 GTSNPN and CDR2 SVGIG come from the germline V gene (reference sequence). CDR3 size: 14 residues. V lost 4 bases and J 0 bases, leaving 10 bases between the germline ends. The CDR3 DNA follows: TGTGCCTGGACCCCAGGGGCTAGCAATCAGCCCCAGCATTTT. Protein product: CAWTPGASNQPQHF.